The present TCR beta chain was sequenced within a study of neurological immune-mediated disorders. Study-wide findings and caveats: HTLV-1-associated myelopathy showed the most TCR clonal expansion; multiple sclerosis the least, below healthy controls. The phylogenetic placement of 18 of 34 multiple sclerosis patients' repertoires in one related-CDR3 cluster constitutes a possible signature.

A single run covered 15-18 subjects with over 170 million TCR-beta sequences. A single record per CDR3 protein comes from TCRdb applying MiXCR to the 5' RACE reads. The sample includes some 57,000 distinct CDR3 sequences, around 4.7% seen only once; the top ten take less than 3.5%. Preparation of the unsorted libraries drew on 2 million PBMCs stored at -80 C. This clonotype was seen ten or more times. Its antigen is not identified. The CDR3 consists of 14 residues. Germline values: CDR1 SGHRS, CDR2 YFSETQ. Trimming cost V 1 base and J 9 bases, with 14 bases left between them. This chain connects TRBV5-1 to TRBJ2-1, with D possibly being TRBD2 (6 bases). The source is a woman aged 50 to 60 with multiple sclerosis. The sequencing sample was made of PBMCs. CDR3 nucleotides: TGCGCCAGCAGCTTGACCCCCCGAGCGGGTGAGCAGTTCTTC. Translated: CASSLTPRAGEQFF.